This TCR beta chain was identified during a study of blood T cell repertoires in COVID-19. About the study: Samples taken during acute and convalescent COVID-19 were collected in the United States, Italy and Spain.

This clone is a singleton in its sample. CDR1 and CDR2 (germline): SGHNT, YENEEA. Between the trimmed V and J ends, which lost 0 bases and 9 bases, there was a span of 15 bases. This CDR3 has 15 residues. Source study methods: Scientists estimated how many nucleated cells there were by amplifying reference gene primers. Profiled with immunoSEQ multiplex PCR; TCRdb holds only in-frame clones, not every one. V, J and clone size are those of that table, while D and trimming were read from the DNA. Seen here are roughly 130,000 clones, less than 90% observed once, and the top ten hold under 15%. Sequencing input: peripheral blood. V usage is TRBV11-3 and J usage is TRBJ2-1, with D possibly being TRBD1 (5 bases). The source of this sequence is a woman under 40 who had recovered from COVID-19. CDR3 nucleotides: TGTGCCAGCAGCTTAGATGGGGCCGGCCTGGGTGAGCAGTTCTTC. Residues: CASSLDGAGLGEQFF.